This TCR beta chain was retrieved from a study of blood T cell repertoires in COVID-19. Worth noting for this clone: Distinct nucleotide sequences in the sample also encode this CDR3.

Assay: immunoSEQ multiplex PCR; the TCRdb copy retains only in-frame clones and omits some. The table includes some 50,000 clones, about 88% detected once. The CDR3 length is 16 residues. Input material: peripheral blood. The V gene is TRBV21-1, the J gene TRBJ2-7; the table calls TRBD1, which could not be checked here. TRBV21-1 is a known pseudogene. The source is a man between 60 and 75 years old with acute or convalescent COVID-19. CDR3 bases: TGTGCCAGCAGCAGGAAGGGACACGGAAGCTCCTACGAGCAGTACTTC. Encoded protein: CASSRKGHGSSYEQYF.